One sample yielded the 11 T cell receptor beta chains listed below, sequenced in a study of T cells in Graves' hyperthyroidism and ophthalmopathy. It was RNA transcripts that yielded the amplified TCR beta CDR3 regions. A first-round RT-PCR of the TCR CDR3 used the HTBI primer set. One entry per CDR3 protein, called by TCRdb with MiXCR from the multiplex PCR reads. The sample lists fewer than 400,000 distinct CDR3 sequences, around 15% seen once, with over 25% in the top ten. Material: blood. These receptors were collected from a man aged 50-60 years with Graves' ophthalmopathy.

The CDR3 loop is CASSFGRNEQFF. The CDR3 DNA reads TGTGCCAGCAGTTTTGGGAGAAATGAGCAGTTCTTC. This sequence joins TRBV27 and TRBJ2-1; a possible D gene is TRBD2 (5 bases). The length of the CDR3 is 12 residues. V was clipped by 3 bases and J by 7 bases, with 7 bases between them. The germline CDR1 and CDR2 sequences are MNHEY and SMNVEV (reference sequence).

This clonotype was detected many times. The gene calls are TRBV7-8 and TRBJ2-7, with 7 bases lining up with TRBD2. The CDR3 loop spans 17 amino acids. The germline gives CDR1 SGHVS, CDR2 FQNEAQ. V shed 4 bases, J shed 4 bases, and the junction held 16 bases outside the gene matches. The CDR3 sequence is CASSYPRLGGRRYEQYF. In DNA, the CDR3 is TGTGCCAGCAGCTACCCCCGTCTTGGCGGGAGAAGATACGAGCAGTACTTC.

This clonotype was observed at least ten times. CDR3 sequence reads: CASGERKWTDTQYF. DNA of the CDR3: TGTGCCAGCGGCGAGCGGAAGTGGACAGATACGCAGTATTTT. V is TRBV2 and J is TRBJ2-3; a weak D match, TRBD2 (5 bases). V shed 8 bases and J shed 3 bases, with 15 bases lying between them. CDR1 SNHLY and CDR2 FYNNEI come from the germline V gene. The CDR3 loop spans 14 amino acids.

The genes are TRBV6-1 and TRBJ1-1, with 7 bases lining up with TRBD1. CDR3 length: 14 amino acids. The germline gives CDR1 MNHNS, CDR2 SASEGT. Trimming at V came to 6 bases and at J to 4 bases, leaving 8 bases not matched to a gene. CDR3 protein: CASRSRQGRTEAFF. As DNA, the CDR3 is TGTGCCAGCAGATCACGACAGGGACGCACTGAAGCTTTCTTT.

This clonotype was counted at least ten times. The chain carries TRBV5-8 and TRBJ2-2, with 10 bases identical to TRBD2. The CDR3 contains 16 residues. Losses at the gene ends were 4 bases for V and 5 bases for J; bases not matched to a gene: 8. Germline V gene sequence: CDR1 SGHTS, CDR2 YDEGEE. CDR3 nucleotide sequence: TGTGCCAGCAGCCGCCAGGGTAGCGGGAGGACCGGGGAGCTGTTTTTT. Amino acid sequence: CASSRQGSGRTGELFF.

Points on this clonotype: Given a much more abundant clone one base away, this may be a read error. The gene calls are TRBV7-6 and TRBJ2-7; perhaps TRBD1 as D (6 bases). The CDR3 length is 15 residues. Germline V gene data show CDR1 as SGHVS and CDR2 as FNYEAQ. CDR3 sequence (DNA): TGTGCCAGAAGCTTAGTAGGGGACACGTCCTACGAGCAGTACTTC. Amino acids: CARSLVGDTSYEQYF.

This clonotype appeared a few times. This chain joins TRBV5-1 and TRBJ2-4, with D perhaps TRBD1 or TRBD2 (6 bases each). Trimming left V 2 bases short and J 2 bases short, with 14 bases between. The germline V gene has CDR1 SGHRS and CDR2 YFSETQ. The CDR3 totals 16 residues. The CDR3 nucleotides are TGCGCCAGCAGCTTACAGGGCCTAGCGACCAAAAACATTCAGTACTTC. Protein product: CASSLQGLATKNIQYF.

In this sample, this clonotype turned up many times. V is TRBV5-1 and J is TRBJ2-7; TRBD1 matches 7 bases. The V and J ends lost 5 bases and 4 bases, in that order; junction bases with no gene match: 9. Germline loops: CDR1 SGHRS, CDR2 YFSETQ. The CDR3 consists of 14 residues. CDR3 protein: CASSSGQEIYEQYF. The CDR3 DNA sequence: TGCGCCAGCAGTTCCGGACAGGAGATATACGAGCAGTACTTC.

This clonotype was counted many times. This CDR3 reads CASSPEPGSSETQYF. In DNA form, the CDR3 reads TGTGCCAGCAGTCCTGAACCTGGGTCTTCTGAGACCCAGTACTTC. The V call is TRBV6-1, the J call TRBJ2-5; D remains ambiguous. This CDR3 has 15 amino acids. The germline V and J ends were trimmed by 5 bases and 5 bases, with 18 bases remaining between them. Germline CDR1 MNHNS, CDR2 SASEGT.

Ten or more counts support this clonotype. This rearrangement joins TRBV7-2 to TRBJ2-4, with 9 bases lining up with TRBD2. The germline V gene has CDR1 SGHTA and CDR2 FQGNSA. After removal of 2 bases from V and 4 bases from J, the junction contained 6 bases not matched to a gene. This CDR3 has 16 amino acids. In DNA, the CDR3 is TGTGCCAGCAGCTTATTCATCCTAGCGGGGAAAAACATTCAGTACTTC. Translation gives CASSLFILAGKNIQYF. Looking up the rest from reference TRBV7-2 and TRBJ2-4 gives the full variable domain: GAGVSQSPSNKVTEKGKDVELRCDPISGHTALYWYRQSLGQGLEFLIYFQGNSAPDKSGLPSDRFSAERTGGSVSTLTIQRTQQEDSAVYLCASSLFILAGKNIQYFGAGTRLSVL.

This clonotype was seen ten or more times. The rearrangement uses TRBV12-3 or TRBV12-4 and TRBJ2-1; TRBD1 agrees at 9 bases. The CDR3 runs 14 residues. The V and J ends lost 6 bases and 6 bases, in that order; junction bases with no gene match: 6. CDR3: CASSSTGGINEQFF. The DNA for the CDR3 is TGTGCCAGCAGCTCGACAGGGGGTATCAATGAGCAGTTCTTC.